The text below deals with one TCR beta chain. Its antigen is unidentified. This sample stems from a study of cytomegalovirus exposure and HLA in healthy donors. Findings and limits, study-wide: In most subjects, TCR beta sequences reportedly gave accurate predictions of HLA-A and HLA-B alleles.

Germline V gene data show CDR1 as ENHRY and CDR2 as SYGVKD. V gave up 6 bases and J gave up 5 bases; unmatched junction bases: 9. CDR3 size: 14 residues. The PCR used 60 Vbeta and 13 Jbeta primers. Only in-frame clones appear in the TCRdb table, and some are missing; sequencing was by immunoSEQ multiplex PCR. The sample shows about 120,000 clones, 79% of them seen only once. Sequencing used PBMCs. The chain links TRBV10-3 to TRBJ1-1; TRBD1 matches at 7 bases. This sequence originates from a woman aged 18-30 years in good health and CMV-seropositive. The CDR3 protein is CAIRVTGKETEAFF. CDR3 nucleotide sequence: TGTGCCATCAGGGTGACAGGGAAGGAAACTGAAGCTTTCTTT.